This is a list of T cell receptor beta chains from one sample in a study of response to subunit inactivated influenza vaccine. TCRdb processed the RT-PCR reads anew with MiXCR; each CDR3 protein has one entry. The sample has fewer than 800,000 distinct CDR3 sequences; around 16% are singletons. The starting material was PBMCs from blood, obtained 11 to 12 days after vaccination. The source of these receptors is a man between 45 and 60 years old who received an inactivated influenza vaccine. The CDR3 runs from the conserved cysteine through the conserved F or W. Fields, in order: clone size, D gene, CDR3 length, V gene, J gene, CDR3 protein, CDR3 DNA. The D gene is left open where the match is weak. For some rows the clone size is stated as once, few or many, or as a class when expanded; others skip it.

NA	NA	15	TRBV12-3/TRBV12-4	TRBJ1-2	CASSLDLGNWAGYTF	TGTGCCAGCAGTTTGGACTTAGGGAACTGGGCTGGCTACACCTTC
few	NA	15	TRBV12-3/TRBV12-4	TRBJ1-5	CASSFGRLSNQPQHF	TGTGCCAGCAGTTTCGGCAGACTTAGCAATCAGCCCCAGCATTTT
NA	TRBD2	15	TRBV12-3/TRBV12-4	TRBJ2-1	CASPSPSGANAEQFF	TGTGCCAGCCCATCCCCCAGCGGGGCAAACGCCGAGCAGTTCTTC
NA	NA	12	TRBV29-1	TRBJ2-7	CSVARGGNEQYF	TGCAGCGTTGCCAGGGGAGGCAACGAGCAGTACTTC
few	NA	12	TRBV5-1	TRBJ2-1	CASSLGQTEQFF	TGCGCCAGCAGCTTGGGGCAGACTGAGCAGTTCTTC
NA	TRBD2	19	TRBV15	TRBJ2-4	CATSRGVSSAGGAKNIQYF	TGTGCCACCAGCAGAGGAGTAAGTTCAGCGGGAGGAGCCAAAAACATTCAGTACTTC
few	TRBD1	15	TRBV5-5	TRBJ1-1	CASSGGQGRNTEAFF	TGTGCCAGCAGCGGGGGACAGGGGAGGAACACTGAAGCTTTCTTT
few	NA	15	TRBV4-3	TRBJ2-1	CASSQEGSPANEQFF	TGCGCCAGCAGCCAAGAGGGGAGCCCGGCCAATGAGCAGTTCTTC
many	TRBD1	13	TRBV5-1	TRBJ2-5	CASSVTGEETQYF	TGCGCCAGCAGCGTGACAGGGGAAGAGACCCAGTACTTC
few	NA	13	TRBV7-2	TRBJ1-1	CASSSTGKTEAFF	TGTGCCAGCAGTTCCACAGGGAAAACTGAAGCTTTCTTT
NA	TRBD1	13	TRBV29-1	TRBJ1-2	CSVRQGYNYGYTF	TGCAGCGTCAGACAGGGCTACAACTATGGCTACACCTTC
NA	TRBD2	16	TRBV9	TRBJ2-3	CASSVEGRENTDTQYF	TGTGCCAGCAGCGTCGAGGGGCGGGAGAACACAGATACGCAGTATTTT
NA	NA	14	TRBV4-3	TRBJ1-2	CASSQDRDRGGYTF	TGCGCCAGCAGCCAAGATCGAGATCGTGGGGGCTACACCTTC
NA	NA	13	TRBV7-9	TRBJ2-7	CASSIGLNYEQYF	TGTGCCAGCTCAATAGGCCTTAACTACGAGCAGTACTTC
many	TRBD1	17	TRBV9	TRBJ2-1	CASSVSRTGLYYNEQFF	TGTGCCAGCAGCGTTAGTAGGACAGGGCTATACTACAATGAGCAGTTCTTC
many	NA	14	TRBV10-3	TRBJ1-2	CAISGYGKDYGYTF	TGTGCCATCAGTGGGTACGGGAAAGACTATGGCTACACCTTC
NA	TRBD1	13	TRBV29-1	TRBJ2-5	CSARQGLLETQYF	TGCAGCGCCCGACAGGGTTTGTTAGAGACCCAGTACTTC
few	TRBD2	17	TRBV6-5	TRBJ2-3	CASSYASTSGDTDTQYF	TGTGCCAGCAGTTACGCTTCTACTAGCGGGGACACAGATACGCAGTATTTT
NA	NA	13	TRBV29-1	TRBJ2-5	CSAAGGGVGTQYF	TGCAGCGCCGCTGGGGGCGGCGTAGGGACCCAGTACTTC
few	NA	13	TRBV5-1	TRBJ1-4	CASSDGNDEKLFF	TGCGCCAGCAGCGACGGGAATGATGAAAAACTGTTTTTT
NA	NA	14	TRBV11-2	TRBJ2-3	CASSSPGRTDTQYF	TGTGCCAGCAGCTCCCCGGGTCGCACAGATACGCAGTATTTT
many	TRBD2	15	TRBV5-1	TRBJ2-7	CASSPRLAGAYEQYF	TGCGCCAGCAGCCCACGACTAGCGGGAGCCTACGAGCAGTACTTC
few	TRBD2	15	TRBV25-1	TRBJ2-2	CASSESGGASGELFF	TGTGCCAGCAGTGAATCCGGGGGGGCTAGCGGGGAGCTGTTTTTT
few	NA	13	TRBV12-3/TRBV12-4	TRBJ2-7	CASSLGEPREQYF	TGTGCCAGCAGTTTAGGGGAGCCTCGAGAGCAGTACTTC
few	TRBD1	18	TRBV11-1	TRBJ1-5	CASSSGTGAGFGNQPQHF	TGTGCCAGCAGCTCCGGGACAGGGGCGGGATTCGGCAATCAGCCCCAGCATTTT
few	TRBD2	17	TRBV7-8	TRBJ2-3	CASSLASPGLHTDTQYF	TGTGCCAGCAGCTTAGCTTCACCGGGACTACATACAGATACGCAGTATTTT
few	TRBD2	15	TRBV6-5	TRBJ2-7	CASSSGGLAGLEQYF	TGTGCCAGCAGTTCTGGAGGACTAGCGGGGCTTGAGCAGTACTTC
NA	NA	15	TRBV18	TRBJ2-3	CASSPQGSSTDTQYF	TGTGCCAGCTCACCACAGGGGAGTAGCACAGATACGCAGTATTTT
NA	NA	13	TRBV7-2	TRBJ2-3	CASSLRGADTQYF	TGTGCCAGCAGCTTACGGGGAGCAGATACGCAGTATTTT
NA	NA	16	TRBV6-1	TRBJ2-2	CASREIGGSNTGELFF	TGTGCCAGCAGGGAGATCGGGGGATCGAACACCGGGGAGCTGTTTTTT
NA	NA	15	TRBV20-1	TRBJ1-1	CSARARWAGRTEAFF	TGCAGTGCTAGAGCACGCTGGGCGGGTAGGACTGAAGCTTTCTTT
NA	NA	14	TRBV7-2	TRBJ2-3	CASSLEMLTDTQYF	TGTGCCAGCAGCTTAGAAATGCTCACAGATACGCAGTATTTT